Shown below are 5 T cell receptor beta chains from a single sample sequenced in a study of OX40 agonist ivuxolimab in advanced cancers. The protocol was immunoSEQ multiplex PCR, while the TCRdb copy is restricted to in-frame clones and leaves out a portion. Of roughly 72,000 clones listed, about 94% are singletons. Material: CD4+ or CD8+ T cells sorted from blood, obtained in a trial of the OX40 agonist ivuxolimab. All receptors come from an adult with an advanced solid tumor such as melanoma, head and neck, liver or kidney cancer.

The V call is TRBV4-3, the J call TRBJ2-7; D is uncertain. Trimming shortened V by 1 base and J by 6 bases, and 10 bases separated the two germline ends. The CDR3 is 13 amino acids. Germline V gene lookup returns CDR1 LGHNA and CDR2 YSLEER. CDR3: CASSQGLGFEQYF. In nucleotides, the CDR3 is TGCGCCAGCAGCCAAGGGTTAGGGTTCGAGCAGTACTTC.

This clone was seen just once. This chain joins TRBV7-8 and TRBJ1-4; D is unresolved. This CDR3 contains 18 residues. V lost 3 bases to trimming and J lost 4 bases, with 21 bases between them. The germline CDR1 and CDR2 sequences are SGHVS and FQNEAQ. For the CDR3, the DNA is TGTGCCAGCAGCTTCCCTATAAGGGCGGTAGTACATAATGAAAAACTGTTTTTT. Translation: CASSFPIRAVVHNEKLFF.

The rearrangement links TRBV6-5 to TRBJ2-1, with 10 bases fitting TRBD1. V shed 2 bases, J shed 2 bases, and the junction held 3 bases outside the gene matches. This CDR3 comprises 16 residues. The germline gives CDR1 MNHEY, CDR2 SVGAGI. Here the CDR3 DNA reads TGTGCCAGCAGTTACGGGACAGGGGACCCCTACAATGAGCAGTTCTTC. It specifies CASSYGTGDPYNEQFF.

The chain couples TRBV28 to TRBJ1-1, with a possible D match to TRBD1 (5 bases). Trimming stripped 6 bases from V and 5 bases from J, with 13 bases between. Per the germline V gene, CDR1 is MDHEN and CDR2 is SYDVKM. The CDR3 totals 13 residues. The CDR3 nucleotides read TGTGCCAGCAGCGAATCAGGACAAACTGAAGCTTTCTTT. It codes for CASSESGQTEAFF.

V and J are TRBV7-9 and TRBJ1-2; 7 nucleotides agree with TRBD1. Germline-derived CDR1 and CDR2 are SEHNR and FQNEAQ (reference sequence). J was trimmed by 0 bases and V by 7 bases; bases with no gene match: 5. CDR3 length equals 14 residues. The CDR3 here is CASMGQQANYGYTF. CDR3 DNA sequence: TGTGCCAGCATGGGACAGCAAGCTAACTATGGCTACACCTTC.